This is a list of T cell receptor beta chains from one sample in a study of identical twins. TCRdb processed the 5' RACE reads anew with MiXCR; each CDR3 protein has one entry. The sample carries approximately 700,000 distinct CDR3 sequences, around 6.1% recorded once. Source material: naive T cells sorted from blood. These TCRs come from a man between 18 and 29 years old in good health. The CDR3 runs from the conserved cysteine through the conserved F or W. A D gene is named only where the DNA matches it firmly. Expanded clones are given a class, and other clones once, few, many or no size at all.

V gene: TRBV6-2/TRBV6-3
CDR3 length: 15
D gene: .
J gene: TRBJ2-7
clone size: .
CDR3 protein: CASSPRGLLSNEQYF
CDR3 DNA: TGTGCCAGCAGTCCGCGTGGACTACTATCTAACGAGCAGTACTTC

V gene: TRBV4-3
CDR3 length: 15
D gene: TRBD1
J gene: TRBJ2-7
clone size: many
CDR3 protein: CASSQEGTGFDEQYF
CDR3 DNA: TGCGCCAGCAGCCAGGAAGGGACAGGGTTCGACGAGCAGTACTTC

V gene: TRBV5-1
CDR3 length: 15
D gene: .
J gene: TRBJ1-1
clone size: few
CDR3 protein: CASRYRDRGNTEAFF
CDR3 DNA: TGCGCCAGCAGATACCGGGACCGAGGTAACACTGAAGCTTTCTTT

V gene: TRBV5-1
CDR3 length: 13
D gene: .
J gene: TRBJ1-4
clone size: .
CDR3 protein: CASSLNSNEKLFF
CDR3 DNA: TGCGCCAGCAGCTTAAACAGTAATGAAAAACTGTTTTTT

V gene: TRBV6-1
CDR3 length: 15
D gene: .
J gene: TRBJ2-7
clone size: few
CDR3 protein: CASTSGTLNTYEQYF
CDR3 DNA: TGTGCCAGCACCTCCGGGACCCTGAACACCTACGAGCAGTACTTC

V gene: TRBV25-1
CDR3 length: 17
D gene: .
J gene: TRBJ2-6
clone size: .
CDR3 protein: CASSEYSQSSGANVLTF
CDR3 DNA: TGTGCCAGCAGTGAATATTCCCAGTCCTCTGGGGCCAACGTCCTGACTTTC

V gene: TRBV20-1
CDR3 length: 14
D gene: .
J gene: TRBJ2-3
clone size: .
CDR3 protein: CSASRAQGTDTQYF
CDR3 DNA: TGCAGTGCTAGTCGGGCCCAGGGCACAGATACGCAGTATTTT

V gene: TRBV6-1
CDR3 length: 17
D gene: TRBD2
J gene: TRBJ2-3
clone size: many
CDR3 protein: CASSETPSGRATDTQYF
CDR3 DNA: TGTGCCAGCAGTGAGACGCCGAGCGGGAGGGCCACAGATACGCAGTATTTT

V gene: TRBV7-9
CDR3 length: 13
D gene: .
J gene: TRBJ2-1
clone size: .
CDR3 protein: CASSLGVANEQFF
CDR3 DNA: TGTGCCAGCAGCTTGGGAGTTGCGAATGAGCAGTTCTTC

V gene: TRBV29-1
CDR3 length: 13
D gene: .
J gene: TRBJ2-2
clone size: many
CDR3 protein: CSVDPANTGELFF
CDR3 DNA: TGCAGCGTTGACCCCGCGAACACCGGGGAGCTGTTTTTT

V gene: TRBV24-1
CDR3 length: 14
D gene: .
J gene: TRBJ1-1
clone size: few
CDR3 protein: CATSDPESGREAFF
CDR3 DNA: TGTGCCACCAGTGATCCTGAATCGGGCAGGGAAGCTTTCTTT

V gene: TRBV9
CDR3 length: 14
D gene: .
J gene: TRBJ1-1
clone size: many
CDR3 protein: CASSVAWENTEAFF
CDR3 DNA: TGTGCCAGCAGCGTAGCTTGGGAAAACACTGAAGCTTTCTTT

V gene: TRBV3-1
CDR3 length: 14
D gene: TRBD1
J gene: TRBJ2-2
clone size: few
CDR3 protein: CASSQDTGQGGLFF
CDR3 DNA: TGTGCCAGCAGCCAAGATACGGGACAGGGCGGGCTGTTTTTT

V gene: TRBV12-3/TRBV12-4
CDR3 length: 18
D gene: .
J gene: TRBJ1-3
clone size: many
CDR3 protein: CASSFVSRGLSSGNTIYF
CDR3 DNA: TGTGCCAGCAGTTTTGTCTCGCGGGGGCTAAGTTCTGGAAACACCATATATTTT

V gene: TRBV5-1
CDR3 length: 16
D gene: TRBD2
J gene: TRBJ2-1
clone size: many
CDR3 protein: CASTGRGLAGGNEQFF
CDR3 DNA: TGCGCCAGCACGGGCAGAGGACTAGCGGGAGGGAATGAGCAGTTCTTC

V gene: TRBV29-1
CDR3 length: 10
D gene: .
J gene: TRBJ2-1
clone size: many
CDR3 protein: CSVSWVEEFF
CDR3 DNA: TGCAGCGTGAGCTGGGTGGAGGAGTTCTTC

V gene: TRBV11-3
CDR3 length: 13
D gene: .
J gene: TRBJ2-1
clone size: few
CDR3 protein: CASSLFPDNEQFF
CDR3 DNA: TGTGCCAGCAGCTTATTTCCAGACAATGAGCAGTTCTTC

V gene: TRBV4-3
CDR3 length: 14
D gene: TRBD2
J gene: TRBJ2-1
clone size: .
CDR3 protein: CASSQGLRSEEQFF
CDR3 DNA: TGCGCCAGCAGCCAGGGACTACGATCAGAAGAGCAGTTCTTC